A single sample gave rise to the 28 T cell receptor beta chains below, sequenced in a study of cytomegalovirus exposure and HLA in healthy donors (dated by TCRdb to 2016 to 2017). Library preparation was by the immunoSEQ multiplex PCR assay. For the multiplex PCR, a mixture combining 60 forward primers for TCR Vbeta segments and 13 reverse primers for TCR Jbeta segments was used. This immuneACCESS table, as held by TCRdb, lists in-frame sequences with V and J called but not all clones. Of the missing ones, under half trace to an unresolved V gene in checked studies; the others have no known cause. The table for this sample lists some 130,000 clones; approximately 70% of them were counted only once. The leading ten clones occupy around 1.6% of the sample. Sequencing was carried out using PBMCs. These receptors originate from a human donor in good health.

This clone was recorded a few times. The chain employs TRBV28 and TRBJ1-5, with a tentative D call TRBD1 (5 bases). Trimming cost V 6 bases and J 5 bases, with 17 bases left between them. Germline V gives CDR1 MDHEN, CDR2 SYDVKM. There are 15 residues in the CDR3. The CDR3 coding sequence is TGTGCCAGCAGGAGAGGACATGGCAATTATCAGCCCCAGCATTTT. Translation gives CASRRGHGNYQPQHF.

This chain uses TRBV19 with TRBJ2-1, with 7 bases aligning to TRBD2. Germline V gene lookup returns CDR1 LNHDA and CDR2 SQIVND (reference sequence). There are 15 residues in the CDR3. The V segment lost 6 bases and the J segment 5 bases; nucleotides outside the gene matches: 10. The DNA of the CDR3 is TGTGCCAGTAGGGATTCTAGCGGAGGAAACAATGAGCAGTTCTTC. Translation: CASRDSSGGNNEQFF.

Points on this clone: At the DNA level, this CDR3 is encoded by other sequences in the same sample as well. The rearrangement links TRBV18 to TRBJ2-5; 8 nucleotides align to TRBD1. Germline CDR1 reads KGHSH; CDR2 reads LQKENI. The J segment lost 5 bases and the V segment lost 3 bases, leaving 11 bases of the junction unmatched. CDR3 length: 16 residues. The CDR3 spells CASSPLAGGDRETQYF. The CDR3 coding sequence is TGTGCCAGCTCACCCCTCGCAGGGGGCGATAGGGAGACCCAGTACTTC.

The chain carries TRBV19 and TRBJ1-2; the D is unclear. This CDR3 spans 10 amino acids. Deletions cut 8 bases from V and 7 bases from J, with 8 bases between. CDR1 LNHDA and CDR2 SQIVND come from the germline V gene (reference sequence). The CDR3 sequence: CASAHGGYTF. CDR3 nucleotides: TGTGCCAGTGCCCACGGTGGCTACACCTTC.

CDR3 region: CASSAGVSSTDTQYF. CDR3 sequence (DNA): TGTGCCAGCAGCGCCGGTGTTTCTAGCACAGATACGCAGTATTTT. The genes are TRBV7-9 and TRBJ2-3; no definite D call. Between the trimmed V and J ends, which lost 5 bases and 0 bases, there was a span of 12 bases. CDR1 SEHNR and CDR2 FQNEAQ come from the germline V gene (reference sequence). The CDR3 is 15 amino acids.

V usage is TRBV5-4 and J usage is TRBJ1-2, with D perhaps TRBD1 (6 bases). Germline V CDR1 and CDR2: SGHNT, YYREEE (reference sequence). The CDR3 has 17 amino acids. V was trimmed by 2 bases and J by 2 bases, leaving 19 bases between them. The CDR3 loop is CASSFLGRGLTNYGYTF. Here the CDR3 DNA reads TGTGCCAGCAGCTTCTTGGGAAGGGGGTTAACGAACTATGGCTACACCTTC. Together with reference TRBV5-4 and TRBJ1-2, the CDR3 gives the full variable domain: ETGVTQSPTHLIKTRGQQVTLRCSSQSGHNTVSWYQQALGQGPQFIFQYYREEENGRGNFPPRFSGLQFPNYSSELNVNALELDDSALYLCASSFLGRGLTNYGYTFGSGTRLTVV.

The chain links TRBV9 to TRBJ2-3; 8 bases match TRBD2. The CDR3 loop spans 19 amino acids. Germline V lookup: CDR1 SGDLS, CDR2 YYNGEE. V lost 3 bases to trimming and J lost 1 base; unmatched junction nucleotides: 16. The CDR3: CASSAITGTGTRGTDTQYF. As DNA, the CDR3 is TGTGCCAGCAGCGCTATTACAGGGACCGGGACTAGGGGCACAGATACGCAGTATTTT. Using reference TRBV9 and TRBJ2-3 for the parts outside the CDR3, the full variable domain is DSGVTQTPKHLITATGQRVTLRCSPRSGDLSVYWYQQSLDQGLQFLIQYYNGEERAKGNILERFSAQQFPDLHSELNLSSLELGDSALYFCASSAITGTGTRGTDTQYFGPGTRLTVL.

The V gene is TRBV28, the J gene TRBJ1-5; 7 bases line up with TRBD1. The CDR3 has 16 residues. Looked up from germline, CDR1 is MDHEN and CDR2 is SYDVKM. V trimming: 3 bases; J trimming: 0 bases; junction bases outside the gene matches: 5. In nucleotides, the CDR3 is TGTGCCAGCAGTTTCCGACAGGGCCATAGCAATCAGCCCCAGCATTTT. As protein: CASSFRQGHSNQPQHF.

This chain uses TRBV15 with TRBJ2-1; TRBD2 is a possible D gene (5 bases). The CDR3 covers 15 residues. Germline V gene sequence: CDR1 LNHNV, CDR2 YYDKDF (reference sequence). V lost 5 bases and J lost 4, with 15 bases in between. The CDR3 protein is CATSVSRGLYNEQFF. The CDR3 nucleotides are TGTGCCACCAGCGTAAGTCGGGGTTTATACAATGAGCAGTTCTTC.

This clone was observed a few times. J is TRBJ2-7 and V is TRBV5-1; D unclear. Germline-derived CDR1 and CDR2 are SGHRS and YFSETQ. The CDR3 has 15 residues. V lost 3 bases, J lost 1 base, and 14 bases lay in between. Here the CDR3 DNA reads TGCGCCAGCAGCTCTAGAGAAGCGCCTTCCTACGAGCAGTACTTC. This translates into CASSSREAPSYEQYF.

This clone was found once. The chain joins TRBV28 to TRBJ2-7, with D possibly matching TRBD1 (6 bases). Germline V gene lookup returns CDR1 MDHEN and CDR2 SYDVKM. This CDR3 spans 16 amino acids. V was shortened by 6 bases and J by 3 bases, with 21 bases between the two germline ends. CDR3 nucleotide sequence: TGTGCCAGCAGCTCTCCATGGGGGCAGGGTAGCTACGAGCAGTACTTC. It codes for CASSSPWGQGSYEQYF.

The rearrangement uses TRBV29-1 and TRBJ2-7; 8 positions agree with TRBD1. From germline, CDR1 is SQVTM and CDR2 ANQGSEA. Unmatched junction bases numbered 6, after V lost 3 bases and J lost 5 bases. The CDR3 is 13 amino acids. CDR3 sequence reads: CSVEGDRGNEQYF. The CDR3 DNA follows: TGCAGCGTTGAGGGTGACAGGGGCAACGAGCAGTACTTC.

This chain connects TRBV7-6 to TRBJ1-5; 7 bases align to TRBD1. The ends lost 1 base at V and 7 bases at J; junction bases unmatched: 7. Germline CDR1 and CDR2: SGHVS and FNYEAQ. The CDR3 runs to 15 residues. The CDR3 spells CASSLEQGLRQPQHF. The CDR3, as DNA: TGTGCCAGCAGCTTAGAACAGGGGTTGCGGCAGCCCCAGCATTTT.

The J gene is TRBJ2-3, the V gene TRBV5-5, with TRBD2 matching over 12 bases. In germline, CDR1 is SGHKS, CDR2 YYEKEE (reference sequence). With 6 bases clipped from V and 2 bases from J, the junction kept 4 bases outside the gene matches. The CDR3 runs 15 residues. The CDR3 spells CASTRLAGVTDTQYF. CDR3 bases: TGTGCCAGCACCCGACTAGCGGGAGTCACAGATACGCAGTATTTT.

V is TRBV7-2 and J is TRBJ2-5; 8 bases are a match to TRBD2. The germline V gene encodes CDR1 SGHTA and CDR2 FQGNSA. This CDR3 is built from 15 residues. Unmatched junction bases numbered 5, after V lost 1 base and J lost 4 bases. The CDR3 reads CASSLGSGSGETQYF. The CDR3 DNA sequence: TGTGCCAGCAGCTTAGGAAGCGGGAGTGGAGAGACCCAGTACTTC.

The genes are TRBV18 and TRBJ1-5, with a tentative D call TRBD1 (6 bases). The germline V gene encodes CDR1 KGHSH and CDR2 LQKENI. Trimming took off 6 bases at V and 4 bases at J, with 10 bases between the two ends. This CDR3 region has 13 residues. The chain's CDR3 is CASSSGANQPQHF. The CDR3 DNA is TGTGCCAGCTCCTCAGGGGCTAATCAGCCCCAGCATTTT. Combining the CDR3 with reference TRBV18 and TRBJ1-5 gives the whole variable domain NAGVMQNPRHLVRRRGQEARLRCSPMKGHSHVYWYRQLPEEGLKFMVYLQKENIIDESGMPKERFSAEFPKEGPSILRIQQVVRGDSAAYFCASSSGANQPQHFGDGTRLSIL.

This clone was found once. The J gene is TRBJ2-1, the V gene TRBV28, with D unresolved. The CDR3 runs to 14 residues. Trimming removed 5 bases from V and 8 bases from J, with 16 bases in between. Germline CDR1 reads MDHEN; CDR2 reads SYDVKM. CDR3 region: CASSPALSRDEQFF. CDR3 coding DNA: TGTGCCAGCAGTCCCGCCCTTAGCCGGGATGAGCAGTTCTTC.

V is TRBV10-3 and J is TRBJ2-7; D is undetermined. Trimming stripped 6 bases from V and 3 bases from J, with 9 bases between. The CDR3 is 12 residues long. Germline V CDR1 and CDR2: ENHRY, SYGVKD. This chain's CDR3 is CAIRTDVYEQYF. CDR3 nucleotide sequence: TGTGCCATCAGAACTGATGTCTACGAGCAGTACTTC.

V is TRBV5-5 and J is TRBJ2-7; TRBD1 agrees at 9 bases. CDR3 size: 15 residues. Germline loops: CDR1 SGHKS, CDR2 YYEKEE (reference sequence). V dropped 1 base and J dropped 3; count of bases not matched to a gene: 5. DNA for the CDR3: TGTGCCAGCAGCTTGAGGGACAGGGTAATCTACGAGCAGTACTTC. Translation gives CASSLRDRVIYEQYF.

This clone was counted between two and nine times. The chain is built from TRBV7-9 and TRBJ1-4; D perhaps matches TRBD1 (6 bases). The germline V and J ends were trimmed by 0 bases and 7 bases, with 12 bases remaining between them. The length of the CDR3 is 15 residues. Germline V gives CDR1 SEHNR, CDR2 FQNEAQ (reference sequence). The CDR3 nucleotides are TGTGCCAGCAGCTTAGCGACACAGGGTGGTGAAAAACTGTTTTTT. It translates to CASSLATQGGEKLFF.

Here the CDR3 DNA reads TGTGCCAGCAGTTTGGGGTCGGACAGGGCCTACGAGCAGTACTTC. This codes for CASSLGSDRAYEQYF. The chain has TRBV28 and TRBJ2-7; 8 bases match TRBD1. V shed 3 bases, J shed 2 bases, and the junction held 6 bases outside the gene matches. This CDR3 has 15 residues. Germline lookup yields CDR1 MDHEN and CDR2 SYDVKM.

The genes are TRBV6-1 and TRBJ2-4; 9 nucleotides agree with TRBD1. V trimming: 6 bases; J trimming: 10 bases; junction bases outside the gene matches: 10. CDR1 is MNHNS and CDR2 is SASEGT in the germline V gene. This CDR3 has 14 residues. For the CDR3, the DNA is TGTGCCAGCAGCGAACCGGGACAGGGAAGAATTCAGTACTTC. It translates to CASSEPGQGRIQYF.

J is TRBJ2-3 and V is TRBV11-2, with 9 bases fitting TRBD2. This CDR3 has 16 residues. V shed 1 base and J 0 bases; nucleotides not matched to a gene: 2. The germline V gene has CDR1 SGHAT and CDR2 FQNNGV. CDR3 region: CASSLGTSASTDTQYF. The CDR3 DNA reads as TGTGCCAGCAGCTTAGGGACTAGCGCCAGCACAGATACGCAGTATTTT.

The V and J genes are TRBV19 and TRBJ2-3, with a tentative D call TRBD2 (5 bases). CDR1 is LNHDA and CDR2 is SQIVND in the germline V gene (reference sequence). This CDR3 has 13 residues. Deletions cut 10 bases from V and 0 bases from J, with 11 bases between. DNA for the CDR3: TGTGCCACCGGCGGGTCTAGCACAGATACGCAGTATTTT. Amino acid sequence: CATGGSSTDTQYF.

The rearrangement links TRBV6-6 to TRBJ2-5; no reliable D call. The J call could be wrong; TRBJ2-7 is a better fit for the DNA end. This CDR3 has 14 amino acids. Looked up from germline, CDR1 is MNHNY and CDR2 is SVGAGI (reference sequence). Here the CDR3 reads CASTPSRLYYEQYF. In DNA form, the CDR3 reads TGTGCCAGCACTCCAAGCCGACTTTACTACGAGCAGTACTTC.

This clone was seen a handful of times. The rearrangement joins TRBV28 to TRBJ1-1, with 10 bases identical to TRBD1. CDR1 MDHEN and CDR2 SYDVKM come from the germline V gene. The length of the CDR3 is 13 residues. Germline trimming cut 8 bases from V and 7 bases from J; bases unmatched to any gene: 7. DNA for the CDR3: TGTGCCAGCCGCAGGACAGGGGGTGGTGAAGCTTTCTTT. It specifies CASRRTGGGEAFF.

The chain joins TRBV9 to TRBJ1-2; 7 bases align to TRBD1. CDR1 and CDR2 from the germline V gene are SGDLS and YYNGEE. CDR3 length: 15 amino acids. Trimming cost V 4 bases and J 0 bases; bases outside gene matches: 6. The CDR3 region is CASSRTGGANYGYTF. The CDR3 coding sequence is TGTGCCAGCAGCCGGACAGGAGGCGCTAACTATGGCTACACCTTC. The entire variable domain, with the rest obtained from reference TRBV9 and TRBJ1-2, is as follows: DSGVTQTPKHLITATGQRVTLRCSPRSGDLSVYWYQQSLDQGLQFLIQYYNGEERAKGNILERFSAQQFPDLHSELNLSSLELGDSALYFCASSRTGGANYGYTFGSGTRLTVV.

The V and J genes are TRBV28 and TRBJ1-1; tentatively, D is TRBD1 (5 bases). V was pared by 5 bases and J by 5 bases, with 15 bases between. The V gene's germline CDR1 is MDHEN and CDR2 SYDVKM. The CDR3 is 14 amino acids. The CDR3 DNA is TGTGCCAGCAGTCCAAGTGGGGGGGGGACTGAAGCTTTCTTT. Translating it yields CASSPSGGGTEAFF.